This T cell receptor (beta chain) was observed in a study of blood T cell repertoires in COVID-19. Study-wide background: Samples taken during acute and convalescent COVID-19 were collected in the United States, Italy and Spain. T cells, B-cell-depleted T cells, or PBMCs provided the cDNA or gDNA that served as material.

Sequenced by immunoSEQ multiplex PCR; TCRdb stores in-frame clones only, minus some. This sample yields over 70,000 clones, of which about 92% are seen a single time; 6.5% to 8.5% belongs to the top ten. Seattle's enrolled individuals joined amid active infection and were then monitored longitudinally. Trimming removed 6 bases from V and 4 bases from J; junction bases left unmatched: 8. Looked up from germline, CDR1 is SQVTM and CDR2 is ANQGSEA. The CDR3 covers 14 residues. This TCR came from a man between 18 and 29 years old with COVID-19, enrolled during active disease. The chain employs TRBV29-1 and TRBJ2-3; 9 bases align to TRBD2. The material sequenced was peripheral blood. The CDR3 DNA follows: TGCAGCGTGGGTAGCGGGAGATCGGCAGATACGCAGTATTTT. This gives the protein CSVGSGRSADTQYF.